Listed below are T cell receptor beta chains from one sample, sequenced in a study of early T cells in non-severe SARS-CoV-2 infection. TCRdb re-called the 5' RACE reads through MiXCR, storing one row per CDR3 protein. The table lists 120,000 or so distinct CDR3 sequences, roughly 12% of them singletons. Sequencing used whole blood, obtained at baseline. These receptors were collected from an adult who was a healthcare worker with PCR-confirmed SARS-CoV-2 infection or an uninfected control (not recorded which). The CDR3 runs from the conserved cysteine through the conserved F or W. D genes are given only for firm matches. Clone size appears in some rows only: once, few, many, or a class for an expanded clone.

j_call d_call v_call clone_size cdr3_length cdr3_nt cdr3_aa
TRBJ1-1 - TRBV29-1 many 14 TGCAGCGTTGTTCGGGGCCCGTCGGGCACTGAAGCTTTCTTT CSVVRGPSGTEAFF
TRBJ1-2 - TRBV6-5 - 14 TGTGCCAGCAGTTACTCCAACCCCAACTATGGCTACACCTTC CASSYSNPNYGYTF
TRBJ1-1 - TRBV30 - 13 TGTGCCTGGAGTGTATCCTCGAACACTGAAGCTTTCTTT CAWSVSSNTEAFF
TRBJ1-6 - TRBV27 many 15 TGTGCCAGCAGTTTTACCGGGGGGAATAATTCACCCCTCCACTTT CASSFTGGNNSPLHF
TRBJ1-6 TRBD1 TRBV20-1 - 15 TGCAGTGCGGGACCGAGACAGGGGACTTATTCACCCCTCCACTTT CSAGPRQGTYSPLHF
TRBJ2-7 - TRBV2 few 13 TGTGCCAGCAGTGTACAGAACTCCTACGAGCAGTACTTC CASSVQNSYEQYF
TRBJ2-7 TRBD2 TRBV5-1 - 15 TGCGCCAGCAGCACGGCTGGCGGGAGGAGATACGAGCAGTACTTC CASSTAGGRRYEQYF
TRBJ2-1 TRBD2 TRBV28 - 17 TGTGCCAGCAGTTTACCAGCGGGAGGCCCCTCCTACAATGAGCAGTTCTTC CASSLPAGGPSYNEQFF
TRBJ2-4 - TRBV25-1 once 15 TGTGCCAGCAGTGACCCTACCAGAGCCAAAAACATTCAGTACTTC CASSDPTRAKNIQYF
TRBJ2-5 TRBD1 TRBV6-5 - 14 TGTGCCACTCAGGACAGGGGAGGGTTAGAGACCCAGTACTTC CATQDRGGLETQYF
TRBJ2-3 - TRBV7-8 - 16 TGTGCCAGCAGCTTAGATCCGGGGAGTTACACAGATACGCAGTATTTT CASSLDPGSYTDTQYF
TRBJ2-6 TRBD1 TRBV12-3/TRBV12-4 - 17 TGTGCCAGCAGTATTGGACAGGGCTACTCTGGGGCCAACGTCCTGACTTTC CASSIGQGYSGANVLTF
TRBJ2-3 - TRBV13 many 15 TGTGCCAGCAGCTTAGGAGGACAGAGCACAGATACGCAGTATTTT CASSLGGQSTDTQYF
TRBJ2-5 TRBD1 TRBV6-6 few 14 TGTGCCAGCATTAAACAGGGGGTGAGAGAGACCCAGTACTTC CASIKQGVRETQYF
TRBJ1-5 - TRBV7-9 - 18 TGTGCCAGCAGCTTAGTTATGAGTGGGATCCCTAGCAATCAGCCCCAGCATTTT CASSLVMSGIPSNQPQHF
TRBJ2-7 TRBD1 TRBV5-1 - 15 TGCGCCAGCAGCTTCGTGAAACAGGGGGACTACGAGCAGTACTTC CASSFVKQGDYEQYF
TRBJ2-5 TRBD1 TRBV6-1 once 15 TGTGCCAGCAGTGATCTAAGGACAGGGGAAGAGACCCAGTACTTC CASSDLRTGEETQYF
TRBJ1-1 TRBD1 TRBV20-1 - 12 TGCAGTGCCACGACAGGGAATACTGAAGCTTTCTTT CSATTGNTEAFF